This T cell receptor (beta chain) appears in the sequencing data of a study of blood T cell repertoires in COVID-19 (dated by TCRdb to 2018 to 2021). A note on the overall study: Collaborator samples came from the United States, Italy and Spain and covered acute and convalescent phases of COVID-19. The repertoires were released in a freely available public database meant as a resource for research on the immune response to SARS-CoV-2. The sample metadata nearly always contained a de-identified subject ID, COVID-19 status, age in years and sex. The prospective study material was composed of cDNA or gDNA derived from T cells, B-cell-depleted T cells, or PBMCs. Samples came from the ongoing ImmuneRACE study (first 160 participants) plus 1,254 subjects from 6 global collaborators. Where available, HLA class I and class II types were obtained from metadata supplied by the sample provider rather than from assay-based typing. Subjects who had been exposed to COVID-19, were actively infected with it, or had recovered from it provided the deeply sampled blood TCRbeta repertoires that made up the dataset. What the authors observed across the whole study: The quantity of clinical and demographic metadata differed by source and by participant and was supplied without curation.

Concerning this clone: What this receptor recognizes is not known. Base qualities are not provided; no much larger clone lies one nucleotide away.

TCRbeta CDR3 regions were amplified from genomic DNA using the immunoSEQ Assay, a bias-controlled multiplex PCR. On the authors' methods: Nucleated cell counts per sample were estimated from amplification of reference gene primers within the assay. To quantify the absolute abundance of each unique TCRbeta CDR3 rearrangement, sequence reads were collapsed and filtered. For each sample, productive Simpson clonality was calculated as the square root of Simpson's diversity index over productive rearrangements. TCRdb took this table from immuneACCESS and kept in-frame rearrangements with V and J called. Such tables lack part of the clones; where checked against another copy, unresolved V genes explain under half of the gap, and the rest is unexplained. That table gives V, J and clone size, and the DNA gave D and trimming. This sample comprises 35,000 to 50,000 clones, around 85% of them detected only once. Over 3.5% of the sample is taken by the ten largest.

The collaborating institutions used their own protocols to collect whole blood in K2EDTA tubes. For TCRbeta analysis, collaborators shipped samples as frozen whole blood, isolated PBMCs, or DNA extracted from either of those sample types. The CDR3 sequence holds 14 residues, the cysteine and phenylalanine included. The retained sequence is limited to the CDR3, 42 bases, with the frame set at the first base. In the germline V gene (reference sequence), CDR1 corresponds to LNHDA and CDR2 to SQIVND. Germline trimming amounts to 5 bases on V and 6 bases on J, with 4 as the count of junction bases outside the gene matches.

Sequences were obtained from peripheral blood. This receptor was obtained from a man aged 55-75 years with acute or convalescent COVID-19. The rearrangement combines TRBV19 with TRBJ2-1; the central 10 bases match TRBD1. Here the CDR3 is given as CASSDRGQVNEQFF. The sequence in DNA is TGTGCCAGTAGTGACAGGGGGCAGGTCAATGAGCAGTTCTTC.